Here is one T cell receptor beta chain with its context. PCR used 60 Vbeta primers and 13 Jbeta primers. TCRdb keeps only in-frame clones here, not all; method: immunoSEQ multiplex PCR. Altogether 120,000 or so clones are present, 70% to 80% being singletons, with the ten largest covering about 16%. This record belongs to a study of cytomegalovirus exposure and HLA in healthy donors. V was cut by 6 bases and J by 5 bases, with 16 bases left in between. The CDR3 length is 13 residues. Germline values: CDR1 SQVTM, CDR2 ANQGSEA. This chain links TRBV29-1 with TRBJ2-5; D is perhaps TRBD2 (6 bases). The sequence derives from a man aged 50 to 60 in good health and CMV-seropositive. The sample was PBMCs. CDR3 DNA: TGCAGCGTCCGGTCGGGGGTGGGGGAGACCCAGTACTTC. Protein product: CSVRSGVGETQYF.